This TCR beta chain was captured by sequencing in a study of blood T cell repertoires in COVID-19. Study at large: Researchers got acute and convalescent COVID-19 samples from the United States, Italy and Spain.

Assay: immunoSEQ multiplex PCR; the TCRdb copy retains only in-frame clones and omits some. Of 330,000 or so clones in the sample, almost 90% were seen once. V lost 0 bases to trimming and J lost 2 bases; unmatched junction nucleotides: 12. The germline V gene has CDR1 LGHNA and CDR2 YNFKEQ. This CDR3 is built from 19 residues. Assignment of participants to cohorts was predicated upon participant-reported clinical history. Sequenced input: PBMCs or T cells enriched from blood (not recorded which). This receptor was obtained from a woman in her 30s who had been exposed to COVID-19. V gene TRBV4-2 combines with J gene TRBJ2-1, with 8 nucleotides matching TRBD1. CDR3 bases: TGTGCCAGCAGCCAAGATGAAACTGCCAGGGGGCTTGCCTACAATGAGCAGTTCTTC. This sequence encodes CASSQDETARGLAYNEQFF.